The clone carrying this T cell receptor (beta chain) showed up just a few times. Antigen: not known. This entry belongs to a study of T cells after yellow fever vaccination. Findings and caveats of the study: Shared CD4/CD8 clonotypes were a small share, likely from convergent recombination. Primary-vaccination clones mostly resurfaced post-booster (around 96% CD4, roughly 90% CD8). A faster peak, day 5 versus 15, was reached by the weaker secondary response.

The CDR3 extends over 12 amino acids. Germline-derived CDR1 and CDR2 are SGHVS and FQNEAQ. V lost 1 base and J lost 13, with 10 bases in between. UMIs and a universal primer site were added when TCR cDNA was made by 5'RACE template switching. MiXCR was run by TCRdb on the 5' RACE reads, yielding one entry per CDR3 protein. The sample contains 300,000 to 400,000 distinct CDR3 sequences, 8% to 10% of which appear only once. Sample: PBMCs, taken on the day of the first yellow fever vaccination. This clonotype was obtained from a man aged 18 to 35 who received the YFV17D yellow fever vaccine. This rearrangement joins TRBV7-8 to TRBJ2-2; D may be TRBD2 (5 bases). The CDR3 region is CASSLVSVGLFF. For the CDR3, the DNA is TGTGCCAGCAGCTTAGTTAGCGTGGGGCTGTTTTTT.